This paragraph covers one TCR beta chain sequence. Sequencing used immunoSEQ multiplex PCR; TCRdb keeps in-frame clones, though not all of them. This sample has about 140,000 clones, with roughly 88% found just once. The data originate from a study of T cell responses to AZD1222 COVID-19 vaccine. Study-level background: Second-dose recipients at about 4 or about 12 weeks were treated as one pooled group.

The germline gives CDR1 SGHTA, CDR2 FQGTGA. Trimming removed 5 bases from V and 2 bases from J, with 9 bases in between. The CDR3 loop spans 13 amino acids. This chain links TRBV7-3 with TRBJ2-5; no definite D call. This sequence was found in an adult in good health. Sequenced here: peripheral blood, sampled on day 0 of AZD1222 vaccination. As DNA, the CDR3 is TGTGCCAGCAGCCCCGCGCCACAAGAGACCCAGTACTTC. This encodes CASSPAPQETQYF.